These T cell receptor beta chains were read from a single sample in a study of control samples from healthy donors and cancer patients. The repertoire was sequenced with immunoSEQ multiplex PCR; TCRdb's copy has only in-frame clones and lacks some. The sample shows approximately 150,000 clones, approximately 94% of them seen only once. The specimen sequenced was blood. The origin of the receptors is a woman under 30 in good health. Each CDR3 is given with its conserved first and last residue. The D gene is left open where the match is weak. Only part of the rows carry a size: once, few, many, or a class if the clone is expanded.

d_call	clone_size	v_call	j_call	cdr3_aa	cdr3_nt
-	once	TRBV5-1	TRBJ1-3	CASSPNRVADTIYF	TGCGCCAGCAGCCCAAACAGGGTAGCGGACACCATATATTTT
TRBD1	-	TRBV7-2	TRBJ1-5	CASSLTGMSSNQPQHF	TGTGCCAGCAGCCTGACAGGGATGAGTAGCAATCAGCCCCAGCATTTT
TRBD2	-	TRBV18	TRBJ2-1	CASSLSLGLAGRNEQFF	TGTGCCAGCTCACTATCCCTGGGACTAGCCGGAAGGAACGAGCAGTTCTTC
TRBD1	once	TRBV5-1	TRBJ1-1	CASSPTGVNTEAFF	TGCGCCAGCAGCCCCACAGGGGTGAACACTGAAGCTTTCTTT
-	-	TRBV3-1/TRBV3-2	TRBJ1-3	CASSRGEVGNTIYF	TGTGCCAGCAGCCGCGGGGAGGTGGGAAACACCATATATTTT
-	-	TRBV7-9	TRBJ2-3	CASSLAPNTQYF	TGTGCCAGCAGCTTAGCCCCAAATACGCAGTATTTT
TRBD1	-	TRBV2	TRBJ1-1	CASLDRVVTEAFF	TGTGCCAGCTTAGACAGGGTAGTTACTGAAGCTTTCTTT
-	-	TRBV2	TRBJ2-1	CASSKEGWNEQFF	TGTGCCAGCAGTAAAGAGGGCTGGAATGAGCAGTTCTTC
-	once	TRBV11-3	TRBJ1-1	CASSLVQGVRNTEAFF	TGTGCCAGCAGCTTAGTACAGGGTGTACGGAACACTGAAGCTTTCTTT
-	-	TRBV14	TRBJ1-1	CASSQVYTEAFF	TGTGCCAGCAGCCAAGTATACACTGAAGCTTTCTTT
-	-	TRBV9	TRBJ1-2	CASSPGPTYGYTF	TGTGCCAGCAGCCCGGGACCAACCTATGGCTACACCTTC
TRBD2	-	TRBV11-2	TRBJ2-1	CASSLAGAYNEQFF	TGTGCCAGCAGCCTAGCGGGAGCCTACAATGAGCAGTTCTTC
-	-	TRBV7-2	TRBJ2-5	CASSLEYNQETQYF	TGTGCCAGCAGCTTAGAGTACAACCAAGAGACCCAGTACTTC
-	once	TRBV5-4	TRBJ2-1	CASSLVLGTEQFF	TGTGCCAGCAGCTTGGTTCTTGGAACTGAGCAGTTCTTC
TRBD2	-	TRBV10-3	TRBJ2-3	CAISDRTSGDTDTQYF	TGTGCCATCAGTGATCGGACTAGCGGGGACACAGATACGCAGTATTTT
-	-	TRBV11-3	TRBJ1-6	CASSLNAQGNSPLHF	TGTGCCAGCAGCTTAAACGCGCAGGGAAATTCACCCCTCCACTTT
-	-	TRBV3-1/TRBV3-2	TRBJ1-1	CASSQDRGTEAFF	TGTGCCAGCAGCCAAGATCGAGGGACTGAAGCTTTCTTT
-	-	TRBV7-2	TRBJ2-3	CASSLAGGLADTQYF	TGTGCCAGCAGCTTAGCGGGGGGGCTGGCAGATACGCAGTATTTT
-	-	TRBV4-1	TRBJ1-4	CASSQGTEMSEKLFF	TGCGCCAGCAGCCAAGGGACGGAGATGAGTGAGAAACTGTTTTTT
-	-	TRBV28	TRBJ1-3	CASSSRPSGNTIYF	TGTGCCAGCAGTTCCCGTCCCTCTGGAAACACCATATATTTT
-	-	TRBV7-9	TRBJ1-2	CASSPNPRIGPINYGYTF	TGTGCCAGCAGCCCAAATCCGCGGATTGGCCCTATTAACTATGGCTACACCTTC
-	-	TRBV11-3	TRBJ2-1	CASSRRTSNEQFF	TGTGCCAGCAGCCGAAGGACCTCCAATGAGCAGTTCTTC
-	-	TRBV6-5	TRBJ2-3	CESRSTDTQYF	TGTGAATCTCGTAGCACAGATACGCAGTATTTT
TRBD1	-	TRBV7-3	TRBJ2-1	CASSSHETGAHNEQFF	TGTGCCAGCAGCTCCCACGAGACAGGGGCCCACAATGAGCAGTTCTTC
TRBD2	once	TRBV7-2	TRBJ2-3	CASSMGLAGADGGTQYF	TGTGCCAGCAGCATGGGACTAGCGGGGGCCGACGGGGGTACGCAGTATTTT
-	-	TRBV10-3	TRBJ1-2	CAIRGDRKDSYTF	TGTGCCATCAGGGGTGACAGGAAAGACAGCTACACCTTC
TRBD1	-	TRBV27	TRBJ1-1	CASSFSTRQGLNTEAFF	TGTGCCAGCAGTTTCTCCACCCGACAGGGCCTGAACACTGAAGCTTTCTTT
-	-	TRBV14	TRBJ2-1	CASSQDGWTYNEQFF	TGTGCCAGCAGCCAAGATGGCTGGACCTACAATGAGCAGTTCTTC
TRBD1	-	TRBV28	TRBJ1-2	CASTTTGGDGYGYTF	TGTGCCAGCACCACGACAGGGGGGGACGGCTATGGCTACACCTTC
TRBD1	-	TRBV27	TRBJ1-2	CASSFLFDREAGYTF	TGTGCCAGCAGTTTCCTGTTCGACAGGGAGGCTGGCTACACCTTC
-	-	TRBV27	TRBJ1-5	CASSPIRFRSHIGPNQPQHF	TGTGCCAGCAGCCCGATCCGATTTCGATCTCATATCGGGCCTAATCAGCCCCAGCATTTT
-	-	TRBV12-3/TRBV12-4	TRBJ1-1	CASSHDVIEAFF	TGTGCCAGCAGCCATGATGTGATTGAGGCTTTCTTT
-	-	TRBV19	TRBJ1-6	CASNLRGVGDSPLHF	TGTGCCAGTAACCTTAGGGGGGTCGGGGATTCACCCCTCCACTTT
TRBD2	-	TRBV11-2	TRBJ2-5	CASSLELAGVWGETQYF	TGTGCCAGCAGCTTAGAACTAGCGGGAGTGTGGGGGGAGACCCAGTACTTC
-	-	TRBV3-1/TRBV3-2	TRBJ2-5	CASSQDRRVRGLYEVETQYF	TGTGCCAGCAGCCAAGATAGGAGGGTCAGGGGACTCTATGAGGTGGAGACCCAGTACTTC
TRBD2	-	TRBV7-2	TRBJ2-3	CASSLRPGLAGPTTDTQYF	TGTGCCAGCAGCCTCCGCCCGGGACTAGCGGGACCCACGACAGATACGCAGTATTTT
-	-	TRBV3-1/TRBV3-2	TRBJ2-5	CASSQDVRGEETQYF	TGTGCCAGCAGCCAAGACGTCAGGGGCGAAGAGACCCAGTACTTC
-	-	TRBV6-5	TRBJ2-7	CASSSEWDTSYEQYF	TGTGCCAGCTCGTCCGAATGGGACACCTCCTACGAGCAGTACTTC
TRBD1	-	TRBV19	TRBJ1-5	CASSTQGAYQPQHF	TGTGCCAGTAGTACTCAGGGGGCTTATCAGCCCCAGCATTTT
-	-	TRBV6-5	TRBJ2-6	CASSYSSGTGANVLTF	TGTGCCAGCAGTTACTCGAGCGGAACTGGGGCCAACGTCCTGACTTTC
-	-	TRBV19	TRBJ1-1	CASIKEAEAFF	TGTGCCAGTATAAAGGAGGCTGAAGCTTTCTTT
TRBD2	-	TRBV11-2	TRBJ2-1	CASSLRLAGGTYNEQFF	TGTGCCAGCAGCTTAAGGCTAGCGGGAGGAACGTACAATGAGCAGTTCTTC
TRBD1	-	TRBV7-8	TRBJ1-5	CATGTGRHQPQHF	TGTGCCACAGGGACAGGGCGGCATCAGCCCCAGCATTTT
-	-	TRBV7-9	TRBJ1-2	CASSLKIQGNYGYTF	TGTGCCAGCAGCTTAAAGATCCAGGGCAACTATGGCTACACCTTC
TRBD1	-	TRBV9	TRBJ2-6	CASSVDGTAGANVLTF	TGTGCCAGCAGCGTAGACGGGACAGCTGGGGCCAACGTCCTGACTTTC
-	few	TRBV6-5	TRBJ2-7	CASRPGPYEQYF	TGTGCCAGCAGACCTGGACCCTACGAGCAGTACTTC
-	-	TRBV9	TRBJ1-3	CASSVVGGMDGNTIYF	TGTGCCAGCAGCGTAGTTGGGGGAATGGACGGAAACACCATATATTTT
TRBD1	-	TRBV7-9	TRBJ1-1	CASSTSGTGGTEAFF	TGTGCCAGCAGCACAAGTGGGACAGGGGGAACTGAAGCTTTCTTT
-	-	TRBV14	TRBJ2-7	CASSQDKISPLRYEQYF	TGTGCCAGCAGCCAAGATAAAATCTCACCGCTTAGATACGAGCAGTACTTC
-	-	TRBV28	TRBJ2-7	CASSFLGEQYF	TGTGCCAGCAGTTTCCTCGGCGAGCAGTACTTC
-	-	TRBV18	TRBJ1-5	CASSEIGNQPQHF	TGTGCCAGCTCGGAAATCGGCAATCAGCCCCAGCATTTT
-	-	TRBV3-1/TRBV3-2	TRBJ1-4	CASSPEKGTEKLFF	TGTGCCAGCAGCCCCGAAAAGGGTACGGAAAAACTGTTTTTT
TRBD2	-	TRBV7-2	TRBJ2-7	CASSYSGGYEQYF	TGTGCCAGCAGCTATAGCGGGGGCTACGAGCAGTACTTC
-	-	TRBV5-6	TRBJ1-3	CASSPIQGFLSGNTIYF	TGTGCCAGCAGCCCAATACAGGGATTCCTCTCTGGAAACACCATATATTTT
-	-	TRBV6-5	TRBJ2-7	CASSYSAGEQYF	TGTGCCAGCAGTTACTCTGCGGGCGAGCAGTACTTC
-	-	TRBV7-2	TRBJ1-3	CASSLVHNTIYF	TGTGCCAGCAGCTTAGTTCACAACACCATATATTTT
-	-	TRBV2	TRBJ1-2	CASSGTGNGYTF	TGTGCCAGCAGTGGTACAGGGAATGGCTACACCTTC
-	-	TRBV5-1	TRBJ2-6	CASSLWGTSGANVLTF	TGCGCCAGCAGCTTGTGGGGAACCTCTGGGGCCAACGTCCTGACTTTC
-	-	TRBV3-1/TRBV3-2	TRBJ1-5	CASSSTQGSRSQPQHF	TGTGCCAGCAGCTCGACACAGGGATCTCGGAGTCAGCCCCAGCATTTT